This T cell receptor (beta chain) was observed in a study of CD8+CD57+ T cells in acquired aplastic anemia. Across the study: Recorded DNA amounts for sorted CD4+ and CD8+ cells had an average of 3.2 ug.

The CDR3 consists of 14 residues. The V segment lost 6 bases and the J segment 2 bases; nucleotides outside the gene matches: 4. Germline values: CDR1 SNHLY, CDR2 FYNNEI. Individuals selected for sequencing had exhibited CD8+CD57+ cell expansion on flow cytometry. There were no patients without severe acquired aplastic anemia. Patients were untreated when blood was sampled. Genomic DNA templated the TCR beta VDJ and CDR3 profiling. From the reads, TCRdb called clonotypes with MiXCR, one entry per CDR3 protein. The sample carries around 150,000 distinct CDR3 sequences, 40% to 55% recorded once. The origin of this receptor is a human donor with aplastic anemia. The specimen sequenced was sorted CD4+, CD8+, or CD8+CD57+ T cells (not recorded which) from PBMCs. The chain has TRBV2 and TRBJ2-3, with TRBD2 matching 8 bases. The CDR3 region is CASSLSGNTDTQYF. As DNA, the CDR3 is TGTGCCAGCAGCCTTAGCGGGAACACAGATACGCAGTATTTT.